The subject of this entry is one TCR beta chain. The method was immunoSEQ multiplex PCR; TCRdb's version includes in-frame clones alone and lacks a portion of them. Of some 140,000 clones in the sample, roughly 94% were seen once. This record comes from a study of control samples from healthy donors and cancer patients. The V gene lost 4 bases and the J gene lost 2 bases, with 11 bases spanning the gap. The CDR3 loop spans 14 amino acids. Germline CDR1 is MNHEY and CDR2 is SMNVEV (reference sequence). Sequenced input: PBMCs. This receptor was obtained from a man in his fifties or sixties with colorectal cancer. V is TRBV27 and J is TRBJ1-2, with D perhaps TRBD1 (6 bases). This chain's CDR3 is CASSSSGTNYGYTF. The CDR3, as DNA: TGTGCCAGCAGTTCCTCCGGGACAAACTATGGCTACACCTTC.